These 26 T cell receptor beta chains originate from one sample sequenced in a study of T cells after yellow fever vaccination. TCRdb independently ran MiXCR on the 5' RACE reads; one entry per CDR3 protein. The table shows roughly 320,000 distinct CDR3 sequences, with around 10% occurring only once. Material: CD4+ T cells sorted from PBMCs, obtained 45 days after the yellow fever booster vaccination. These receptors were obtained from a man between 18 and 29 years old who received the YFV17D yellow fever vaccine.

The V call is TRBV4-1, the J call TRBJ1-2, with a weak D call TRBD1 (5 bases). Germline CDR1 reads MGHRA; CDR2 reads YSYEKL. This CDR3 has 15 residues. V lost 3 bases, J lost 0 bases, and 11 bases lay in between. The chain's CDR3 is CASSQGTTANYGYTF. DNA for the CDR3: TGCGCCAGCAGCCAGGGGACGACTGCTAACTATGGCTACACCTTC.

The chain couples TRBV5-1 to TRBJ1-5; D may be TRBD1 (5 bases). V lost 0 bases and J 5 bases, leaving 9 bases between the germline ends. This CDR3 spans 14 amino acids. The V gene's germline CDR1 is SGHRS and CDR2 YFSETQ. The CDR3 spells CASSLGDLDQPQHF. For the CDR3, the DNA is TGCGCCAGCAGCTTGGGGGACTTAGATCAGCCCCAGCATTTT.

The CDR3 DNA reads as TGTGCCAGCAGGCGGACTAGCCTAGGAGATACGCAGTATTTT. It yields the protein CASRRTSLGDTQYF. This chain connects TRBV6-5 to TRBJ2-3; 8 bases are shared with TRBD2. CDR3 size: 14 residues. J lost 5 bases, V lost 6 bases, and 7 bases had no gene match. Germline loops: CDR1 MNHEY, CDR2 SVGAGI.

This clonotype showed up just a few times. The CDR3 is CASSPAVGDTEAFF. CDR3 nucleotides: TGTGCCAGCAGCCCTGCGGTCGGGGACACTGAAGCTTTCTTT. The chain recombines TRBV5-4 with TRBJ1-1; D remains ambiguous. V dropped 4 bases and J dropped 3 bases, with 13 bases sitting between them. The CDR3 consists of 14 residues. Germline CDR1 and CDR2: SGHNT and YYREEE (reference sequence). The variable domain in full, with the rest retrieved from reference TRBV5-4 and TRBJ1-1, is ETGVTQSPTHLIKTRGQQVTLRCSSQSGHNTVSWYQQALGQGPQFIFQYYREEENGRGNFPPRFSGLQFPNYSSELNVNALELDDSALYLCASSPAVGDTEAFFGQGTRLTVV.

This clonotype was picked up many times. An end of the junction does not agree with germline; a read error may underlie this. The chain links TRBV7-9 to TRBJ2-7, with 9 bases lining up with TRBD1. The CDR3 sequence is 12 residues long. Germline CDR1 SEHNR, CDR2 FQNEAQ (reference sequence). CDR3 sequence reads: CASSATGGARDF. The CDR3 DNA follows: TGTGCCAGCAGCGCAACAGGGGGCGCACGGGACTTC. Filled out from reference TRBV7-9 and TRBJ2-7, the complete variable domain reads DTGVSQNPRHKITKRGQNVTFRCDPISEHNRLYWYRQTLGQGPEFLTYFQNEAQLEKSRLLSDRFSAERPKGSFSTLEIQRTEQGDSAMYLCASSATGGARDFGPGTRLTVT.

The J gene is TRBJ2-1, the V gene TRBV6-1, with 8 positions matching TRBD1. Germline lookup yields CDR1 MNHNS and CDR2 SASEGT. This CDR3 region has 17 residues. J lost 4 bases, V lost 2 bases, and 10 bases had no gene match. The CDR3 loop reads CASSEQGAAFAYNEQFF. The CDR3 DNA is TGTGCCAGCAGTGAACAGGGGGCGGCTTTCGCGTACAATGAGCAGTTCTTC.

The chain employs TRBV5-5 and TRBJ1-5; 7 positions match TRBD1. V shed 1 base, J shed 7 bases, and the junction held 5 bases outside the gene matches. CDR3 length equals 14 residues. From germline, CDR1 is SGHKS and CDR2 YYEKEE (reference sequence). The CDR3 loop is CASSLRTGDQPQHF. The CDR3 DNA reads TGTGCCAGCAGCTTGAGGACAGGAGACCAGCCCCAGCATTTT.

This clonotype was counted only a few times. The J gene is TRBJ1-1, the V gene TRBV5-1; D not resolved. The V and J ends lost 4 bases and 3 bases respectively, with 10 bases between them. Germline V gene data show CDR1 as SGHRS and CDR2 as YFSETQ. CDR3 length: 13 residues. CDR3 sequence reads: CASSRGKDTEAFF. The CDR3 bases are TGCGCCAGCAGCCGCGGCAAGGACACTGAAGCTTTCTTT.

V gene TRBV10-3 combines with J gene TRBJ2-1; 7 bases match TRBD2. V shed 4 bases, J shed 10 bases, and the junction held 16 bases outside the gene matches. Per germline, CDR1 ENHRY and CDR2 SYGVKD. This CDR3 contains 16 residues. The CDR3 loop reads CAISGFRGVHPGEQFF. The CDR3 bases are TGTGCCATCAGTGGGTTTCGGGGGGTTCACCCCGGGGAGCAGTTCTTC.

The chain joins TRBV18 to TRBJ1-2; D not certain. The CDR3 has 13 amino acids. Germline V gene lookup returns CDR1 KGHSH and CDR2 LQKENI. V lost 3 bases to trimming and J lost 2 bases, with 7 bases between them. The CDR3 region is CASSPEKNYGYTF. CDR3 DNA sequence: TGTGCCAGCTCACCGGAGAAAAACTATGGCTACACCTTC.

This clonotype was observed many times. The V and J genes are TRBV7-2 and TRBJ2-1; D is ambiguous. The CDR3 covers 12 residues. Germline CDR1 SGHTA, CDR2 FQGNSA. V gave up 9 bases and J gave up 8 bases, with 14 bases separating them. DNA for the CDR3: TGTGCCAGTAGACCGTATGGGGATGAGCAGTTCTTC. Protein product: CASRPYGDEQFF.

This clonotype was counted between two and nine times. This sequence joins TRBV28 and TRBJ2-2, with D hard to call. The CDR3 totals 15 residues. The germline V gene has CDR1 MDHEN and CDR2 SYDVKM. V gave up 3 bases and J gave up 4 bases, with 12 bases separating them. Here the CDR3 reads CASSFRISLTGELFF. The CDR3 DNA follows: TGTGCCAGCAGTTTTAGGATTTCCCTCACCGGGGAGCTGTTTTTT.

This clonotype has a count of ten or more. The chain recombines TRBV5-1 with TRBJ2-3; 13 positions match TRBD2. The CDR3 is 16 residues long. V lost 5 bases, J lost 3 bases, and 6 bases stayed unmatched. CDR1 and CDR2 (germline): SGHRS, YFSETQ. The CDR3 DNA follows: TGCGCCAGCAGGAGGACTAGCGGGGGACCAACAGATACGCAGTATTTT. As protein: CASRRTSGGPTDTQYF.

The CDR3 loop is CASSPQAETQYF. CDR3 coding DNA: TGTGCCAGCAGCCCTCAGGCAGAGACCCAGTACTTC. The V gene is TRBV7-9, the J gene TRBJ2-5; D is unclear. V lost 5 bases and J lost 4, with 8 bases in between. This CDR3 has 12 amino acids. The V gene's germline CDR1 is SEHNR and CDR2 FQNEAQ (reference sequence).

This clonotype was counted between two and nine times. DNA of the CDR3: TGTGCCAGCAGGGGGACAGGGGGCAATGAGCAGTTCTTC. This gives the protein CASRGTGGNEQFF. The gene calls are TRBV11-3 and TRBJ2-1, with 11 bases identical to TRBD1. V shed 6 bases and J 6 bases; nucleotides not matched to a gene: 1. The CDR3 is 13 amino acids. Germline CDR1 reads SGHNT; CDR2 reads YENEEA.

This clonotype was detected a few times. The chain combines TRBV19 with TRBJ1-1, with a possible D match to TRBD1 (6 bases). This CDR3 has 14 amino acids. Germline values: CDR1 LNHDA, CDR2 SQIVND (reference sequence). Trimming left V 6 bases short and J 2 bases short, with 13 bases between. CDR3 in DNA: TGTGCCAGTAGGTCAGGGACATTCAACACTGAAGCTTTCTTT. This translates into CASRSGTFNTEAFF.

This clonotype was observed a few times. The CDR3 reads CASSLARDASYEQYF. CDR3 DNA sequence: TGTGCCAGCAGCTTAGCCCGGGACGCCTCCTACGAGCAGTACTTC. The chain couples TRBV7-2 to TRBJ2-7; TRBD1 or TRBD2 may be the D gene (5 bases each). CDR3 length: 15 amino acids. CDR1 and CDR2 (germline): SGHTA, FQGNSA. Trimming shortened V by 0 bases and J by 0 bases, and 9 bases separated the two germline ends.

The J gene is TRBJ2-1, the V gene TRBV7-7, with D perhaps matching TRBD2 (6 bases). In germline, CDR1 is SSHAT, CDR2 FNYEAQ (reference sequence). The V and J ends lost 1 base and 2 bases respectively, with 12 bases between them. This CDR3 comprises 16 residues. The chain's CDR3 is CASSLVLGEAYNEQFF. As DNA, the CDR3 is TGTGCCAGCAGCTTAGTGCTGGGGGAGGCCTACAATGAGCAGTTCTTC.

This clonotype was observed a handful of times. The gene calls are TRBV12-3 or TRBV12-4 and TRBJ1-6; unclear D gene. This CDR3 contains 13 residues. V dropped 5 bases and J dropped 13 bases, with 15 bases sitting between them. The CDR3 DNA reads TGTGCCAGCAGTCCCCAGAATCTGGGCCCCCTCCACTTT. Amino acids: CASSPQNLGPLHF.

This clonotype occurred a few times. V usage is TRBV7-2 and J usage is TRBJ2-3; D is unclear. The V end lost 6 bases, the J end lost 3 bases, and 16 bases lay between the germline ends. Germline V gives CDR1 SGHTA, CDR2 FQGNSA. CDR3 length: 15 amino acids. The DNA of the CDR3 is TGTGCCAGCAGGGTTTTGCGGCACGCAACAGATACGCAGTATTTT. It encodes CASRVLRHATDTQYF.

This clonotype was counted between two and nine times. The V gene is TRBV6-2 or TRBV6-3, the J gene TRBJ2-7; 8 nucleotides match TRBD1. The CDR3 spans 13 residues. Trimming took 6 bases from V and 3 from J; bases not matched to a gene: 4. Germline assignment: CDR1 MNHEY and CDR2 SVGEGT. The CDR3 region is CASSTGGGYEQYV. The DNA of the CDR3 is TGTGCCAGCAGCACAGGGGGTGGCTACGAGCAGTACGTC.

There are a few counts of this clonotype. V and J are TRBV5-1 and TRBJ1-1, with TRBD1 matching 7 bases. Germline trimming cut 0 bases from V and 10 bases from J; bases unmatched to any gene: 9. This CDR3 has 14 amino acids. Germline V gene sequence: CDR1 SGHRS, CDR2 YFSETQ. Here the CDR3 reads CASSLDVGGAGAFF. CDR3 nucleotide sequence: TGCGCCAGCAGCTTGGACGTAGGGGGCGCCGGAGCTTTCTTT.

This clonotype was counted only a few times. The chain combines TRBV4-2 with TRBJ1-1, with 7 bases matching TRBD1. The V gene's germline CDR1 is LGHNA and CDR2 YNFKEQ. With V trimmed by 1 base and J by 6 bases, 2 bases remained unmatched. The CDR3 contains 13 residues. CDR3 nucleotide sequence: TGTGCCAGCAGCCAAGCAGACAGGGCTGAAGCTTTCTTT. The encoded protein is CASSQADRAEAFF.

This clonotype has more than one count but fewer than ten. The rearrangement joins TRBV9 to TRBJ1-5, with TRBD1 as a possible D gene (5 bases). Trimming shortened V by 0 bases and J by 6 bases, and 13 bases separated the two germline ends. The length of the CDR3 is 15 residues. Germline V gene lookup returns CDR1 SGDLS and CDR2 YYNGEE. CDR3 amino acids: CASSVGGGGGQPQHF. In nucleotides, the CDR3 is TGTGCCAGCAGCGTAGGTGGGGGGGGAGGTCAGCCCCAGCATTTT.

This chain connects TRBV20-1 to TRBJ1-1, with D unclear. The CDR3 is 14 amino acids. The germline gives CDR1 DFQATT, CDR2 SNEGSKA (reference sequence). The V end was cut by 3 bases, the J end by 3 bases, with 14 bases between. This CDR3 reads CSASVAGSDTEAFF. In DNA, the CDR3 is TGCAGTGCTAGTGTTGCGGGTTCCGACACTGAAGCTTTCTTT.

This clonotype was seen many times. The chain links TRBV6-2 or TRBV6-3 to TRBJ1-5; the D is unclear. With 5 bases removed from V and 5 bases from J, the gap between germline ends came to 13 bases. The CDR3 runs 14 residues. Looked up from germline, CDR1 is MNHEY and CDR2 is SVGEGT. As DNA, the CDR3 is TGTGCCAGCAGTGAGGCCTCCGGGTATCAGCCCCAGCATTTT. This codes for CASSEASGYQPQHF.